The 5 T cell receptor beta chains below were found in one sample sequenced in a study of shared clonotypes between healthy human individuals. CD8 cells regarded as naive lacked CD45RO, were positively chosen for CCR7, and omitted terminally differentiated effector memory CD45RA+ cells. Method: immunoSEQ multiplex PCR; TCRdb's copy keeps in-frame clones and lacks some. The sample carries about 800,000 clones, roughly 96% recorded once. The sequenced sample was naive CD8+ T cells sorted from blood. Source of these receptors: a man aged 25 to 40 in good health.

This clone was recorded only once. V is TRBV7-8 and J is TRBJ2-1; possibly TRBD2 for D (5 bases). This CDR3 is built from 12 residues. With 9 bases removed from V and 9 bases from J, the gap between germline ends came to 15 bases. Germline CDR1 reads SGHVS; CDR2 reads FQNEAQ. The CDR3 coding sequence is TGTGCCAGTTTCACGGGGTTAGGTGAGCAGTTCTTC. Encoded protein: CASFTGLGEQFF. The variable domain in full, completed from reference TRBV7-8 and TRBJ2-1, reads GAGVSQSPRYKVAKRGQDVALRCDPISGHVSLFWYQQALGQGPEFLTYFQNEAQLDKSGLPSDRFFAERPEGSVSTLKIQRTQQEDSAVYLCASFTGLGEQFFGPGTRLTVL.

The chain carries TRBV7-8 and TRBJ2-1; TRBD2 might be the D (6 bases). The CDR3 is made up of 15 amino acids. The V gene's germline CDR1 is SGHVS and CDR2 FQNEAQ. V shed 4 bases and J shed 5 bases, with 15 bases lying between them. The CDR3 protein is CASSSLGSTHNEQFF. CDR3 DNA sequence: TGTGCCAGCAGCTCTCTCGGGAGTACCCACAATGAGCAGTTCTTC. Complete variable domain (other parts from reference TRBV7-8 and TRBJ2-1): GAGVSQSPRYKVAKRGQDVALRCDPISGHVSLFWYQQALGQGPEFLTYFQNEAQLDKSGLPSDRFFAERPEGSVSTLKIQRTQQEDSAVYLCASSSLGSTHNEQFFGPGTRLTVL.

Here the CDR3 DNA reads TGTGCCAGCAGCCCCGGACAGGGTGGGATTTACGAGCAGTACTTC. Residues: CASSPGQGGIYEQYF. This chain joins TRBV7-6 and TRBJ2-7, with TRBD1 identical over 8 bases. The trim removed 5 bases at V and 4 bases at J, leaving 10 bases unmatched. From germline, CDR1 is SGHVS and CDR2 FNYEAQ. CDR3 size: 15 residues.

This sequence joins TRBV25-1 and TRBJ1-1; D gene uncertain. Germline lookup yields CDR1 MGHDK and CDR2 SYGVNS. V was shortened by 8 bases and J by 14 bases, with 18 bases between the two germline ends. CDR3 length: 11 residues. The CDR3 nucleotides read TGTGCCAGCTCGTTGGGGTTTAGGACGTTCTTT. It translates to CASSLGFRTFF. Using reference TRBV25-1 and TRBJ1-1 for the parts outside the CDR3, the full variable domain is EADIYQTPRYLVIGTGKKITLECSQTMGHDKMYWYQQDPGMELHLIHYSYGVNSTEKGDLSSESTVSRIRTEHFPLTLESARPSHTSQYLCASSLGFRTFFGQGTRLTVV.

CDR3: CASSQEGTAATSYEQYF. In nucleotides, the CDR3 is TGCGCCAGCAGCCAAGAAGGGACAGCCGCTACCTCCTACGAGCAGTACTTC. The rearrangement joins TRBV4-1 to TRBJ2-7; 7 bases are a match to TRBD1. The CDR3 runs to 17 residues. V lost 0 bases to trimming and J lost 0 bases; unmatched junction nucleotides: 8. The germline CDR1 and CDR2 sequences are MGHRA and YSYEKL.